This T cell receptor beta chain stems from a study of T cell repertoires in cytomegalovirus infection. Study as a whole: It can be stated that public TCR beta signatures indicated CMV infection as well as a matching HLA type.

The table lists this clonotype with many counts. TCRdb re-called the reads with MiXCR, one entry per CDR3 protein. The table shows around 230,000 distinct CDR3 sequences, with around 6.4% occurring only once. This CDR3 comprises 13 residues. Germline CDR1 reads DFQATT; CDR2 reads SNEGSKA (reference sequence). V was clipped by 8 bases and J by 2 bases, with 16 bases between them. This TCR derives from a human donor in good health (CMV status not recorded). Some clones in this sample may be carry-over from other donors' samples. The material sequenced was PBMCs. V and J are TRBV20-1 and TRBJ2-7; D gene ambiguous. CDR3 sequence: CSPEGSLPYEQYF. The CDR3 DNA is TGCAGTCCGGAAGGTTCTCTGCCCTACGAGCAGTACTTC.